The 13 T cell receptor beta chains presented below share a single source sample, sequenced in a study of cytomegalovirus exposure and HLA in healthy donors. PCR involved 60 Vbeta and 13 Jbeta primers. Using immunoSEQ multiplex PCR, the repertoire was profiled, and TCRdb retains in-frame clones only, with some absent. The repertoire holds about 160,000 clones, with about four fifths as singletons. Sequenced: PBMCs. The receptors here all came from a man aged 45-60 years in good health and CMV-seropositive.

V and J are TRBV27 and TRBJ2-7; 8 bases agree with TRBD1. Germline V gene sequence: CDR1 MNHEY, CDR2 SMNVEV (reference sequence). The CDR3 totals 14 residues. J gave up 3 bases and V 5 bases, and 6 bases lay outside the gene matches. DNA of the CDR3: TGTGCCAGCAGTCCGGACAGGGTCCACTACGAGCAGTACTTC. Its protein is CASSPDRVHYEQYF.

The J gene is TRBJ2-7, the V gene TRBV11-2, with D hard to call. V lost 3 bases, J lost 0 bases, and 12 bases lay in between. Germline loops: CDR1 SGHAT, CDR2 FQNNGV. The length of the CDR3 is 15 residues. The CDR3 DNA reads as TGTGCCAGCAGCTTTTCTCACAGCAGCTCCTACGAGCAGTACTTC. Protein product: CASSFSHSSSYEQYF.

The rearrangement joins TRBV5-1 to TRBJ2-1; 12 bases are a match to TRBD2. This CDR3 region has 15 residues. V lost 5 bases and J lost 7; bases outside the gene matches: 7. Germline lookup yields CDR1 SGHRS and CDR2 YFSETQ. CDR3 sequence (DNA): TGCGCCAGCAGGATACTAGCGGGAGGTAGGAATGAGCAGTTCTTC. Encoded protein: CASRILAGGRNEQFF.

The table lists this clone with a few counts. This chain joins TRBV2 and TRBJ2-7; TRBD1 agrees at 7 bases. V shed 5 bases and J 3 bases; nucleotides not matched to a gene: 7. This CDR3 is built from 14 residues. Germline loops: CDR1 SNHLY, CDR2 FYNNEI. CDR3 bases: TGTGCCAGCAGTCCGGACAGGACGTACTACGAGCAGTACTTC. Protein: CASSPDRTYYEQYF.

The V and J genes are TRBV5-1 and TRBJ2-5, with 10 positions matching TRBD1. The CDR3 runs to 14 residues. V lost 4 bases, J lost 2 bases, and 2 bases stayed unmatched. Germline assignment: CDR1 SGHRS and CDR2 YFSETQ. CDR3 coding DNA: TGCGCCAGCAGCATGGGACAGGGGCAAGAGACCCAGTACTTC. This codes for CASSMGQGQETQYF.

The chain uses TRBV7-9 and TRBJ2-1; TRBD2 matches at 7 bases. Germline CDR1 SEHNR, CDR2 FQNEAQ (reference sequence). V trimming: 1 base; J trimming: 4 bases; junction bases outside the gene matches: 4. The CDR3 is 15 amino acids. The CDR3 region is CASSLGASGYNEQFF. The CDR3 DNA reads TGTGCCAGCAGCTTAGGAGCTAGCGGATACAATGAGCAGTTCTTC.

The CDR3 region is CASEQGIFYEQYF. CDR3 DNA: TGTGCCAGCGAGCAGGGAATTTTCTACGAGCAGTACTTC. The J gene is TRBJ2-7, the V gene TRBV28; a possible D gene is TRBD1 (5 bases). The CDR3 is 13 residues long. Per germline, CDR1 MDHEN and CDR2 SYDVKM. Trimming shortened V by 8 bases and J by 3 bases, and 14 bases separated the two germline ends.

The V and J genes are TRBV19 and TRBJ2-5, with TRBD1 matching over 8 bases. This CDR3 spans 14 amino acids. Trimming at V came to 5 bases and at J to 3 bases, leaving 5 bases not matched to a gene. Per germline, CDR1 LNHDA and CDR2 SQIVND (reference sequence). The CDR3 DNA follows: TGTGCCAGTAGTTCAGGGGGCTCGGAAGAGACCCAGTACTTC. Translation: CASSSGGSEETQYF.

The chain couples TRBV2 to TRBJ1-6; maybe TRBD1 (6 bases). Germline V gene data show CDR1 as SNHLY and CDR2 as FYNNEI. The CDR3 length is 16 residues. The V end lost 6 bases, the J end lost 0 bases, and 12 bases lay between the germline ends. The CDR3 protein is CASSDGQSSYNSPLHF. Written as DNA, the CDR3 is TGTGCCAGCAGCGACGGACAGAGCTCCTATAATTCACCCCTCCACTTT.

The CDR3 loop reads CASSLGQGATDTQYF. Written as DNA, the CDR3 is TGTGCCAGCTCTTTGGGACAGGGGGCAACAGATACGCAGTATTTT. This chain links TRBV18 with TRBJ2-3, with TRBD1 identical over 12 bases. V was clipped by 6 bases and J by 3 bases; unmatched bases: 4. The V gene's germline CDR1 is KGHSH and CDR2 LQKENI. CDR3 length: 15 residues.

This clone was counted between two and nine times. The chain is built from TRBV7-9 and TRBJ2-2; 7 bases align to TRBD2. With V trimmed by 6 bases and J by 6 bases, 7 bases remained unmatched. The CDR3 sequence is 14 residues long. The V gene's germline CDR1 is SEHNR and CDR2 FQNEAQ (reference sequence). The CDR3 nucleotides are TGTGCCAGCAGTTTCGGGGGGTCGGCCGGGGAGCTGTTTTTT. Protein product: CASSFGGSAGELFF.

A single count supports this clone. V is TRBV2 and J is TRBJ2-1; D may be TRBD1 (5 bases). Germline V gene sequence: CDR1 SNHLY, CDR2 FYNNEI. V shed 6 bases and J shed 7 bases, with 13 bases lying between them. The CDR3 extends over 13 amino acids. The CDR3: CASSSNRGNEQFF. CDR3 nucleotide sequence: TGTGCCAGCAGCTCCAATAGGGGTAATGAGCAGTTCTTC.

This chain joins TRBV18 and TRBJ1-1, with TRBD1 identical over 11 bases. The germline CDR1 and CDR2 sequences are KGHSH and LQKENI. CDR3 size: 14 residues. V shed 5 bases and J 13 bases; nucleotides not matched to a gene: 12. Written as DNA, the CDR3 is TGTGCCAGCTCATTTCAGGGACCGGGACAGGGGGGTTTCTTT. This codes for CASSFQGPGQGGFF.